Below, 26 T cell receptor beta chains from the same sample are listed, as sequenced in a study of cytomegalovirus exposure and HLA in healthy donors. Generated by immunoSEQ multiplex PCR, the TCRdb table keeps only in-frame clones and is missing some. In the table there are about 73,000 clones, 94% of which are singletons. Specimen: PBMCs. The receptors derive from a woman aged 18-29 years in good health and CMV-seronegative.

The chain joins TRBV20-1 to TRBJ1-2, with 7 bases lining up with TRBD1. V lost 5 bases and J lost 10; bases outside the gene matches: 4. The CDR3 covers 10 residues. Germline V gene sequence: CDR1 DFQATT, CDR2 SNEGSKA (reference sequence). The CDR3 DNA is TGCAGTGCTGCGACAGGGTACTACACCTTC. It is translated as CSAATGYYTF.

The chain uses TRBV27 and TRBJ2-7; D might be TRBD2 (5 bases). V lost 4 bases and J 0 bases, leaving 10 bases between the germline ends. The CDR3 contains 14 residues. Germline V gene data show CDR1 as MNHEY and CDR2 as SMNVEV (reference sequence). The CDR3 spells CASSSGISSYEQYF. In nucleotides, the CDR3 is TGTGCCAGCAGTTCCGGGATCAGCTCCTACGAGCAGTACTTC.

About this clone: The sample carries other DNA sequences with the same CDR3. V usage is TRBV7-9 and J usage is TRBJ2-1; TRBD1 might be the D (6 bases). The CDR3 spans 14 residues. CDR1 and CDR2 (germline): SEHNR, FQNEAQ (reference sequence). Trimming cost V 3 bases and J 8 bases, with 14 bases left between them. In nucleotides, the CDR3 is TGTGCCAGCAGCTTGGAACAGGGTAGAGATGAGCAGTTCTTC. It specifies CASSLEQGRDEQFF. Full variable domain (outside the CDR3, taken from reference TRBV7-9 and TRBJ2-1): DTGVSQNPRHKITKRGQNVTFRCDPISEHNRLYWYRQTLGQGPEFLTYFQNEAQLEKSRLLSDRFSAERPKGSFSTLEIQRTEQGDSAMYLCASSLEQGRDEQFFGPGTRLTVL.

The chain is built from TRBV28 and TRBJ2-5; D remains ambiguous. The length of the CDR3 is 13 residues. Germline V gives CDR1 MDHEN, CDR2 SYDVKM. Trimming shortened V by 2 bases and J by 5 bases, and 9 bases separated the two germline ends. CDR3 coding DNA: TGTGCCAGCAGTTTACAGACTGCCGAGACCCAGTACTTC. The encoded protein is CASSLQTAETQYF.

This chain connects TRBV9 to TRBJ2-7; 7 nucleotides line up with TRBD2. There are 15 residues in the CDR3. With V trimmed by 0 bases and J by 4 bases, 7 bases remained unmatched. The germline V gene has CDR1 SGDLS and CDR2 YYNGEE. The CDR3 region has the DNA TGTGCCAGCAGCGTAGAGTCGGGAGGATGGTACGAGCAGTACTTC. Amino acids: CASSVESGGWYEQYF.

This chain joins TRBV6-5 and TRBJ2-5; the match to TRBD1 covers 12 bases. Germline V CDR1 and CDR2: MNHEY, SVGAGI. The CDR3 runs 15 residues. With V trimmed by 4 bases and J by 4 bases, 4 bases remained unmatched. This chain's CDR3 is CASSSSGQGAETQYF. For the CDR3, the DNA is TGTGCCAGCAGTTCCTCGGGACAGGGGGCAGAGACCCAGTACTTC.

The CDR3 region has the DNA TGTGCTAGTGCCCGGACCGGGGAGGAGACCCAGTACTTC. Residues: CASARTGEETQYF. V usage is TRBV12-5 and J usage is TRBJ2-5; weak D call: TRBD2 (5 bases). CDR3 size: 13 residues. CDR1 is LGHNT, CDR2 FRNRAP, per germline. V was cut by 7 bases and J by 5 bases, with 14 bases left in between.

V usage is TRBV7-3 and J usage is TRBJ2-3; D is unclear. The CDR3 is 13 residues long. The ends were cut back, 8 bases at V and 1 base at J, with 10 bases in the middle. Germline loops: CDR1 SGHTA, CDR2 FQGTGA. CDR3 bases: TGTGCCAGCCGACGTACAGGCACAGATACGCAGTATTTT. Amino acid sequence: CASRRTGTDTQYF.

The V call is TRBV19, the J call TRBJ2-1; maybe TRBD1 (6 bases). Per the germline V gene, CDR1 is LNHDA and CDR2 is SQIVND (reference sequence). Trimming cost V 8 bases and J 2 bases, with 10 bases left between them. There are 13 residues in the CDR3. The CDR3 protein is CASLGQPYNEQFF. The DNA for the CDR3 is TGTGCCAGTCTCGGACAGCCCTACAATGAGCAGTTCTTC.

This clone was seen only once. One junction end does not reproduce the germline sequence, and a read error may be involved. The V call is TRBV13, the J call TRBJ2-5; D possibly corresponds to TRBD2 (6 bases). Germline V gives CDR1 PRHDT, CDR2 FYEKMQ (reference sequence). The CDR3 has 14 residues. The CDR3: CASSLGARGETQYF. CDR3 DNA: TGTGCCAGCAGCCTAGGGGCACGGGGGGAGACCCAGTACTTC.

The rearrangement joins TRBV5-6 to TRBJ2-3; D remains unclear. CDR3 length: 11 amino acids. Per the germline V gene, CDR1 is SGHDT and CDR2 is YYEEEE. The ends were cut back, 2 bases at V and 7 bases at J, with 5 bases in the middle. In DNA form, the CDR3 reads TGTGCCAGCAGCTTTCAAAATACGCAGTATTTT. It yields the protein CASSFQNTQYF. The entire variable domain, with the rest obtained from reference TRBV5-6 and TRBJ2-3, is as follows: DAGVTQSPTHLIKTRGQQVTLRCSPKSGHDTVSWYQQALGQGPQFIFQYYEEEERQRGNFPDRFSGHQFPNYSSELNVNALLLGDSALYLCASSFQNTQYFGPGTRLTVL.

The CDR3 nucleotides read TGTGCCAGCGGGGCGGCTGGAAACACCATATATTTT. Protein product: CASGAAGNTIYF. This rearrangement joins TRBV16 to TRBJ1-3; D possibly corresponds to TRBD1 (5 bases). Trimming removed 8 bases from V and 2 bases from J, with 7 bases in between. Germline loops: CDR1 KGHSY, CDR2 FQNENV. There are 12 residues in the CDR3.

The chain has TRBV29-1 and TRBJ2-7; 9 bases fit TRBD2. This CDR3 contains 14 residues. V shed 4 bases and J 3 bases; nucleotides not matched to a gene: 7. In germline, CDR1 is SQVTM, CDR2 ANQGSEA. The DNA of the CDR3 is TGCAGCGTTGTAACTAGCGGGTTTGGCTACGAGCAGTACTTC. Protein product: CSVVTSGFGYEQYF.

The V gene is TRBV2, the J gene TRBJ2-7; 9 bases are a match to TRBD1. This CDR3 comprises 15 residues. J was trimmed by 7 bases and V by 4 bases; bases with no gene match: 11. Germline V gene lookup returns CDR1 SNHLY and CDR2 FYNNEI. In DNA, the CDR3 is TGTGCCAGCAGTGTGACGGGACAGGGCCTCGGGGAGCAGTACTTC. Translated: CASSVTGQGLGEQYF. Combining the CDR3 with reference TRBV2 and TRBJ2-7 gives the whole variable domain EPEVTQTPSHQVTQMGQEVILRCVPISNHLYFYWYRQILGQKVEFLVSFYNNEISEKSEIFDDQFSVERPDGSNFTLKIRSTKLEDSAMYFCASSVTGQGLGEQYFGPGTRLTVT.

The chain carries TRBV5-1 and TRBJ2-5; 9 bases fit TRBD2. J was trimmed by 4 bases and V by 4 bases; bases with no gene match: 8. The germline V gene encodes CDR1 SGHRS and CDR2 YFSETQ. The length of the CDR3 is 15 residues. Written as DNA, the CDR3 is TGCGCCAGCAGCCCGCGGGGGGGCCGGGGAGAGACCCAGTACTTC. Protein sequence: CASSPRGGRGETQYF.

The rearrangement uses TRBV6-4 and TRBJ2-3; D may be TRBD1 (6 bases). Germline V CDR1 and CDR2: MRHNA, SNTAGT. Deletions cut 6 bases from V and 2 bases from J, with 15 bases between. This CDR3 has 15 residues. In nucleotides, the CDR3 is TGTGCCAGCAGACAGGGACACACACACACAGATACGCAGTATTTT. Its protein product is CASRQGHTHTDTQYF.

This chain joins TRBV28 and TRBJ2-7, with a weak D call TRBD2 (6 bases). V gave up 2 bases and J gave up 6 bases, with 23 bases separating them. Germline CDR1 reads MDHEN; CDR2 reads SYDVKM. This CDR3 has 17 residues. The CDR3 spells CASSLRVGTPDLGEQYF. CDR3 bases: TGTGCCAGCAGTTTAAGGGTCGGGACTCCGGATTTGGGCGAGCAGTACTTC.

The V gene is TRBV4-2, the J gene TRBJ1-1; tentatively, D is TRBD1 (5 bases). V was shortened by 0 bases and J by 1 base, with 15 bases between the two germline ends. This CDR3 has 17 residues. Germline CDR1 is LGHNA and CDR2 is YNFKEQ. The CDR3: CASSQESVGGRNTEAFF. The DNA of the CDR3 is TGTGCCAGCAGCCAAGAATCGGTCGGGGGAAGGAACACTGAAGCTTTCTTT.

The J gene is TRBJ1-2, the V gene TRBV5-1; TRBD1 matches at 8 bases. Germline CDR1 and CDR2: SGHRS and YFSETQ. V dropped 5 bases and J dropped 4; count of bases not matched to a gene: 13. This CDR3 spans 16 amino acids. CDR3 residues: CASSSSRDRLGYGYTF. Here the CDR3 DNA reads TGCGCCAGCAGTTCGTCCCGGGACAGGCTAGGCTATGGCTACACCTTC.

The gene calls are TRBV7-9 and TRBJ2-3; TRBD2 matches 12 bases. The CDR3 length is 15 residues. CDR1 is SEHNR, CDR2 FQNEAQ, per germline (reference sequence). The J segment lost 7 bases and the V segment lost 5 bases, leaving 7 bases of the junction unmatched. CDR3 nucleotide sequence: TGTGCCAGCAGCCCCCTAGCGGGGGGGCGGTATACGCAGTATTTT. Translation gives CASSPLAGGRYTQYF.

This chain joins TRBV6-5 and TRBJ2-1; the D gene is possibly TRBD2 (6 bases). Germline CDR1 and CDR2: MNHEY and SVGAGI. The CDR3 loop spans 12 amino acids. V shed 5 bases and J shed 8 bases, with 10 bases lying between them. CDR3 protein: CASSPGGYEQFF. The CDR3 nucleotides read TGTGCCAGCAGTCCCGGGGGATATGAGCAGTTCTTC.

V usage is TRBV27 and J usage is TRBJ1-2, with D unresolved. This CDR3 is 12 amino acids long. Germline-derived CDR1 and CDR2 are MNHEY and SMNVEV (reference sequence). V was pared by 5 bases and J by 5 bases, with 9 bases between. This CDR3 reads CASSSSGYGYTF. Written as DNA, the CDR3 is TGTGCCAGCAGTAGTAGCGGGTATGGCTACACCTTC.

The chain combines TRBV2 with TRBJ2-7; 9 bases are shared with TRBD1. The CDR3 consists of 13 residues. The V gene end was trimmed by 6 bases and the J gene end by 6 bases; junction bases not matched to a gene: 6. Germline V gene sequence: CDR1 SNHLY, CDR2 FYNNEI. The CDR3 coding sequence is TGTGCCAGCAGAAGGGACAGGGCTTTCGAGCAGTACTTC. This gives the protein CASRRDRAFEQYF.

This chain joins TRBV4-1 and TRBJ1-1, with D tentatively TRBD1 (5 bases). Germline loops: CDR1 MGHRA, CDR2 YSYEKL. The CDR3 has 13 amino acids. The V gene lost 0 bases and the J gene lost 6 bases, with 8 bases spanning the gap. The CDR3 loop reads CASSQETAPEAFF. The CDR3 nucleotides read TGCGCCAGCAGCCAAGAGACAGCTCCTGAAGCTTTCTTT.

This chain connects TRBV7-9 to TRBJ2-1; D might be TRBD1 (6 bases). V was trimmed by 2 bases and J by 4 bases, leaving 12 bases between them. The CDR3 is 15 amino acids. Germline-derived CDR1 and CDR2 are SEHNR and FQNEAQ (reference sequence). CDR3 loop: CASSLSRGPYNEQFF. The CDR3 DNA reads as TGTGCCAGCAGCTTAAGCAGGGGCCCATACAATGAGCAGTTCTTC.

The sample holds one count of this clone. This chain links TRBV28 with TRBJ1-1; 9 bases are a match to TRBD1. This CDR3 spans 14 amino acids. Germline assignment: CDR1 MDHEN and CDR2 SYDVKM. Trimming removed 6 bases from V and 5 bases from J; junction bases left unmatched: 7. As DNA, the CDR3 is TGTGCCAGCAGCCTAGGGGACAGGGTTACTGAAGCTTTCTTT. It is translated as CASSLGDRVTEAFF. Looking up the rest from reference TRBV28 and TRBJ1-1 gives the full variable domain: DVKVTQSSRYLVKRTGEKVFLECVQDMDHENMFWYRQDPGLGLRLIYFSYDVKMKEKGDIPEGYSVSREKKERFSLILESASTNQTSMYLCASSLGDRVTEAFFGQGTRLTVV.